This T cell receptor beta chain was retrieved from a study of cytomegalovirus exposure and HLA in healthy donors. CDR3 length: 16 residues. Trimming took 3 bases from V and 0 from J, leaving 14 bases between them. Germline V CDR1 and CDR2: MNHNS, SASEGT. Points on this clone: As yet, its antigen is unknown.

General study findings and limits: A later analysis found that most CMV-associated TCR beta chains appeared HLA-restricted. TCR beta V- and J-gene trimming was later associated with a missense DCLRE1C variant.

Healthy individuals who donated bone marrow served as the donors. The PCR used 60 Vbeta and 13 Jbeta primers. Libraries were prepared by immunoSEQ multiplex PCR; TCRdb keeps only in-frame clonotypes and omits some of them. This sample has about 50,000 clones, with roughly four fifths found just once. This clonotype was obtained from a boy younger than 18 in good health and CMV-seropositive. V and J are TRBV6-1 and TRBJ1-1, with D perhaps TRBD1 (6 bases). Input material: PBMCs. CDR3 protein: CASSDRGLGVNTEAFF. The CDR3 nucleotides read TGTGCCAGCAGTGACAGGGGTTTAGGGGTGAACACTGAAGCTTTCTTT.